These 22 T cell receptor beta chains originate from one sample sequenced in a study of shared clonotypes between healthy human individuals. TCRdb's table, derived via immunoSEQ multiplex PCR, lists solely in-frame clones and lacks some. This table holds approximately 1,000,000 clones, approximately 80% found once. Sequencing was performed on memory CD4+ T cells from PBMCs. Subset specified: CD45RA-negative fraction. All receptors come from a man in his late teens or twenties in good health. Some clones in this sample may be carry-over from other donors' samples.

This clone has only one observation. The genes are TRBV19 and TRBJ1-5, with D perhaps matching TRBD1 (5 bases). The CDR3 spans 16 residues. V was clipped by 0 bases and J by 2 bases, with 11 bases between them. Germline V gene lookup returns CDR1 LNHDA and CDR2 SQIVND (reference sequence). CDR3 coding DNA: TGTGCCAGTAGTATAGAGGGGGTTTCTGGCAATCAGCCCCAGCATTTT. It yields the protein CASSIEGVSGNQPQHF.

The chain recombines TRBV6-1 with TRBJ2-5; D not certain. The CDR3 loop spans 12 amino acids. Germline V gene lookup returns CDR1 MNHNS and CDR2 SASEGT. Between the trimmed V and J ends, which lost 6 bases and 4 bases, there was a span of 9 bases. For the CDR3, the DNA is TGTGCCAGCAGGGTCGCCCGAGAGACCCAGTACTTC. Its protein product is CASRVARETQYF.

The V call is TRBV28, the J call TRBJ1-5; a weak D match, TRBD1 (5 bases). CDR1 is MDHEN, CDR2 SYDVKM, per germline. V was pared by 4 bases and J by 1 base, with 11 bases between. The CDR3 is 15 residues long. CDR3 loop: CASSSPTASNQPQHF. In DNA form, the CDR3 reads TGTGCCAGCAGTTCCCCGACAGCAAGCAATCAGCCCCAGCATTTT. The variable domain in full, with the rest retrieved from reference TRBV28 and TRBJ1-5, is DVKVTQSSRYLVKRTGEKVFLECVQDMDHENMFWYRQDPGLGLRLIYFSYDVKMKEKGDIPEGYSVSREKKERFSLILESASTNQTSMYLCASSSPTASNQPQHFGDGTRLSIL.

This clone was counted many times. The rearrangement uses TRBV6-5 and TRBJ1-2, with D possibly TRBD1 on 6 matching bases. Germline lookup yields CDR1 MNHEY and CDR2 SVGAGI. The CDR3 spans 14 residues. V was cut by 7 bases and J by 2 bases, with 14 bases left in between. The CDR3 here is CASTLGGRNYGYTF. For the CDR3, the DNA is TGTGCCAGCACCCTAGGGGGAAGGAACTATGGCTACACCTTC.

Concerning this clone: Different DNA sequences within this sample yield the same CDR3. This sequence joins TRBV28 and TRBJ2-7; no definite D call. There are 12 residues in the CDR3. CDR1 and CDR2 from the germline V gene are MDHEN and SYDVKM. V lost 2 bases, J lost 4 bases, and 6 bases lay in between. The CDR3 nucleotides read TGTGCCAGCAGTTTAGTGGGTTACGAGCAGTACTTC. Translating gives CASSLVGYEQYF.

The rearrangement links TRBV19 to TRBJ2-1, with D tentatively TRBD2 (6 bases). The V end lost 3 bases, the J end lost 8 bases, and 17 bases lay between the germline ends. The CDR3 is 15 amino acids. CDR1 and CDR2 (germline): LNHDA, SQIVND (reference sequence). DNA of the CDR3: TGTGCCAGTAGTATCCGGAGGGCCTGGGGGGATGAGCAGTTCTTC. This encodes CASSIRRAWGDEQFF.

The chain recombines TRBV7-9 with TRBJ2-5; no clear D. This CDR3 is 15 amino acids long. Per germline, CDR1 SEHNR and CDR2 FQNEAQ (reference sequence). V lost 5 bases and J 1 base, leaving 14 bases between the germline ends. The CDR3 region has the DNA TGTGCCAGCAGCCCTAAGAGAAACCTCCAAGAGACCCAGTACTTC. The encoded protein is CASSPKRNLQETQYF.

The chain is built from TRBV5-1 and TRBJ2-4; the D call may be TRBD1 or TRBD2 (6 bases each). Germline V gene data show CDR1 as SGHRS and CDR2 as YFSETQ. Trimming took 5 bases from V and 7 from J, leaving 22 bases between them. The CDR3 consists of 16 residues. The CDR3 reads CASRAANQGRFNIQYF. CDR3 bases: TGCGCCAGCAGGGCGGCTAATCAGGGGAGGTTTAACATTCAGTACTTC.

With respect to this clone: Compared with germline, one end of the junction differs, possibly owing to a read error. V is TRBV19 and J is TRBJ1-1; D call uncertain. The CDR3 totals 11 residues. The germline gives CDR1 LNHDA, CDR2 SQIVND (reference sequence). CDR3 loop: CAARANAEAFF. The CDR3 region has the DNA TGTGCCGCTAGGGCGAACGCTGAAGCTTTCTTT.

The CDR3: CSVAKSYGYTF. The CDR3 DNA reads TGCAGTGTGGCAAAGTCTTATGGCTACACCTTC. V is TRBV20-1 and J is TRBJ1-2; D gene uncertain. Trimming stripped 7 bases from V and 5 bases from J, with 11 bases between. This CDR3 contains 11 residues. Germline CDR1 reads DFQATT; CDR2 reads SNEGSKA (reference sequence).

This clone was detected many times. The chain employs TRBV6-1 and TRBJ1-5; 7 bases match TRBD1. From germline, CDR1 is MNHNS and CDR2 SASEGT. There are 19 residues in the CDR3. Trimming took 4 bases from V and 2 from J; bases not matched to a gene: 17. The CDR3 region has the DNA TGTGCCAGCAGTGGCCAGAGACAGGGTAGTGTCCTCGGCAATCAGCCCCAGCATTTT. Translating it yields CASSGQRQGSVLGNQPQHF.

The chain recombines TRBV5-1 with TRBJ1-5; D not resolved. Germline V gives CDR1 SGHRS, CDR2 YFSETQ. V dropped 0 bases and J dropped 5 bases, with 9 bases sitting between them. This CDR3 has 14 amino acids. The CDR3 sequence: CASSLGPSDQPQHF. The CDR3 bases are TGCGCCAGCAGCTTGGGACCGAGTGATCAGCCCCAGCATTTT.

The V gene is TRBV7-9, the J gene TRBJ1-1; perhaps TRBD1 as D (5 bases). V lost 3 bases and J 1 base, leaving 9 bases between the germline ends. In germline, CDR1 is SEHNR, CDR2 FQNEAQ (reference sequence). There are 14 residues in the CDR3. This CDR3 is CASSFQGTNTEAFF. The CDR3, as DNA: TGTGCCAGCAGCTTCCAGGGCACGAACACTGAAGCTTTCTTT.

The rearrangement uses TRBV6-5 and TRBJ2-1, with D maybe TRBD2 (6 bases). Germline V gene lookup returns CDR1 MNHEY and CDR2 SVGAGI. CDR3 length: 16 residues. Between the trimmed V and J ends, which lost 4 bases and 3 bases, there was a span of 16 bases. This CDR3 is CASSSYREVFYNEQFF. DNA of the CDR3: TGTGCCAGCAGTTCCTATAGGGAGGTCTTCTACAATGAGCAGTTCTTC.

CDR3 amino acids: CASTPAGGLGETQYF. The CDR3 DNA is TGTGCCAGCACGCCAGCGGGAGGATTGGGAGAGACCCAGTACTTC. V gene TRBV9 combines with J gene TRBJ2-5, with 9 bases aligning to TRBD2. The germline CDR1 and CDR2 sequences are SGDLS and YYNGEE. This CDR3 is 15 amino acids long. V trimming: 6 bases; J trimming: 4 bases; junction bases outside the gene matches: 10.

V gene TRBV5-4 combines with J gene TRBJ2-1; TRBD2 aligns across 16 bases. Trimming removed 4 bases from V and 7 bases from J; junction bases left unmatched: 5. Germline CDR1 reads SGHNT; CDR2 reads YYREEE (reference sequence). The CDR3 has 16 residues. CDR3 bases: TGTGCCAGCAGCCTCGGGACTAGCGGGAGGGCAAATGAGCAGTTCTTC. Its protein product is CASSLGTSGRANEQFF.

About this clone itself: Other DNA sequences from this sample encode an identical CDR3 as well. The chain carries TRBV18 and TRBJ1-5; no clear D. This CDR3 spans 12 amino acids. Germline CDR1 reads KGHSH; CDR2 reads LQKENI. V was shortened by 5 bases and J by 3 bases, with 5 bases between the two germline ends. Here the CDR3 reads CASSGNNQPQHF. The CDR3 nucleotides read TGTGCCAGCTCAGGGAACAATCAGCCCCAGCATTTT. The whole variable domain, filled in from reference TRBV18 and TRBJ1-5, reads NAGVMQNPRHLVRRRGQEARLRCSPMKGHSHVYWYRQLPEEGLKFMVYLQKENIIDESGMPKERFSAEFPKEGPSILRIQQVVRGDSAAYFCASSGNNQPQHFGDGTRLSIL.

The V and J genes are TRBV28 and TRBJ2-5, with no clear D. Germline V lookup: CDR1 MDHEN, CDR2 SYDVKM. CDR3 length equals 15 residues. Trimming pared 6 bases from V and 4 bases from J, leaving 18 bases between. The CDR3: CASSPEPTAAETQYF. CDR3 DNA sequence: TGTGCCAGCAGCCCCGAACCCACCGCCGCAGAGACCCAGTACTTC.

The chain combines TRBV6-4 with TRBJ1-1; D call uncertain. The V end was cut by 2 bases, the J end by 0 bases, with 7 bases between. This CDR3 is built from 14 residues. The germline CDR1 and CDR2 sequences are MRHNA and SNTAGT. CDR3 in DNA: TGTGCCAGCAGTGACGCAGCCATGAACACTGAAGCTTTCTTT. This encodes CASSDAAMNTEAFF.

As for this clone: Possible read error: a much larger clone is one base away. Other nucleotide sequences in the sample specify the same CDR3. The chain is built from TRBV29-1 and TRBJ2-2, with 10 bases identical to TRBD2. CDR1 and CDR2 (germline): SQVTM, ANQGSEA. V trimming: 4 bases; J trimming: 6 bases; junction bases outside the gene matches: 11. CDR3 size: 16 residues. The CDR3 protein is CSVGASGSLLSGELFF. DNA for the CDR3: TGCAGCGTTGGGGCTAGCGGGAGCCTCCTGTCCGGGGAGCTGTTTTTT.

This chain connects TRBV25-1 to TRBJ2-7; D is ambiguous. CDR1 and CDR2 (germline): MGHDK, SYGVNS. The CDR3 sequence is 11 residues long. The V and J ends lost 0 bases and 7 bases respectively, with 4 bases between them. The CDR3 loop is CASSEYLEQYF. The CDR3 nucleotides read TGTGCCAGCAGTGAATATTTGGAGCAGTACTTC.

The V gene is TRBV7-8, the J gene TRBJ2-1; TRBD2 matches 10 bases. V trimming: 3 bases; J trimming: 3 bases; junction bases outside the gene matches: 2. From germline, CDR1 is SGHVS and CDR2 FQNEAQ. CDR3 length equals 15 residues. For the CDR3, the DNA is TGTGCCAGCAGCTTGTCTAGCGGGAGCTACAATGAGCAGTTCTTC. Its translation is CASSLSSGSYNEQFF.